Listed below are T cell receptor beta chains from one sample, sequenced in a study of blood T cell repertoires in COVID-19. Clones were read by immunoSEQ multiplex PCR, and TCRdb kept only the in-frame ones, dropping some. This sample carries tens of thousands of clones, 65% to 85% of them seen once, and the ten largest clones take over 40%. The sequenced sample was peripheral blood. The receptors were gathered from a human donor in a cohort sampled during active COVID-19. Both conserved end residues are part of each CDR3. D genes are given only for firm matches. Expanded clones are given a class, and other clones once, few, many or no size at all.

d_call clone_size j_call v_call cdr3_nt cdr3_aa
TRBD1 few TRBJ1-5 TRBV19 TGTGCCAGCAAGACAGGGGCCCATGGAGGGCCCCAGCATTTT CASKTGAHGGPQHF
TRBD1 NA TRBJ1-3 TRBV5-1 TGCGCCAGCAGCTTGGGAGGGACAGAATCTGGAAACACCATATATTTT CASSLGGTESGNTIYF
TRBD2 once TRBJ2-5 TRBV30 TGTGCCTGGACCCGGGGCTCTAGCGGGGGAACCCTTCGAGAGACCCAGTACTTC CAWTRGSSGGTLRETQYF
NA few TRBJ2-2 TRBV21-1 TGTGCCAGCAGCAAATCAAACGGCCTAGCGAACACCGGGGAGCTGTTTTTT CASSKSNGLANTGELFF
NA NA TRBJ2-3 TRBV7-3 TGTGCCAGCAGCTTCCAGGGAACTAGCACAGATACGCAGTATTTT CASSFQGTSTDTQYF
TRBD1 NA TRBJ2-1 TRBV5-1 TGCGCCAGCAGCCAGGGGGAATTTCACAATGAGCAGTTCTTC CASSQGEFHNEQFF
NA few TRBJ2-1 TRBV7-2 TGTGCCAGCAGCTTAGACCCCAGGAATGAGCAGTTCTTC CASSLDPRNEQFF
TRBD2 few TRBJ2-3 TRBV7-2 TGTGCCAGCAGCTTATTAGGAGCGGGGGTTTCCACAGATACGCAGTATTTT CASSLLGAGVSTDTQYF
NA NA TRBJ1-3 TRBV25-1 TGTGCCAGCAGTGAACGGGGCTCTGGAAACACCATATATTTT CASSERGSGNTIYF
TRBD1 NA TRBJ1-2 TRBV5-6 TGTGCCAGCAGCTTAACGACAGGGGCCGACTATGGCTACACCTTC CASSLTTGADYGYTF
NA NA TRBJ1-2 TRBV5-5 TGTGCCAGCACCTCTCTGCAGGGTTATGGCTACACCTTC CASTSLQGYGYTF
NA few TRBJ1-2 TRBV7-8 TGTGCCAGCAGCTTGGGCAATAACTATGGCTACACCTTC CASSLGNNYGYTF
NA NA TRBJ1-2 TRBV18 TGTGCCAGCTCACCACCCGGGGGGTACAACTATGGCTACACCTTC CASSPPGGYNYGYTF
TRBD2 many TRBJ2-1 TRBV3-1/TRBV3-2 TGTGCCAGCAGCCAAGACTCAACTAGCGGGGGAAGCTCCTACAATGAGCAGTTCTTC CASSQDSTSGGSSYNEQFF
TRBD1 NA TRBJ1-5 TRBV30 TGTGCCTGGAGCTTGGGAGCAGGGGGCTTTCGTCAGCCCCAGCATTTT CAWSLGAGGFRQPQHF
NA NA TRBJ1-6 TRBV5-1 TGCGCCAGCAGAGATAGCTCCTATAATTCACCCCTCCACTTT CASRDSSYNSPLHF
NA NA TRBJ2-5 TRBV7-2 TGTGCCAGCAGCGCAGGGCGCGAGGACCGGGAGACCCAGTACTTC CASSAGREDRETQYF
NA once TRBJ1-5 TRBV5-6 TGTGCCAGCTCCCGAGGGGGTGGTAATCAGCCCCAGCATTTT CASSRGGGNQPQHF
NA once TRBJ2-3 TRBV7-8 TGTGCCAGCAGCCTCGGGGGAGCCGATACGCAGTATTTT CASSLGGADTQYF
NA NA TRBJ1-5 TRBV18 TGTGCCAGCTCACCAACAGGGTCGGGCAATCAGCCCCAGCATTTT CASSPTGSGNQPQHF
TRBD2 NA TRBJ2-1 TRBV2 TGTGCCAGCGGGGGGTTGGGACTAGCGGGGAACTTTACCGGTGAGCAGTTCTTC CASGGLGLAGNFTGEQFF
NA once TRBJ1-1 TRBV7-9 TGTGCCAGCAGCGCCGTCGCGGGGGCTGAAGCTTTCTTT CASSAVAGAEAFF
NA NA TRBJ1-3 TRBV5-6 TGTGCCAGCAGCATACAGGGTGCTGGAAACACCATATATTTT CASSIQGAGNTIYF
NA NA TRBJ2-2 TRBV7-9 TGTGCCAGCAGCTTTCGGTCCGGGGGCACCGGGGAGCTGTTTTTT CASSFRSGGTGELFF
TRBD1 NA TRBJ1-1 TRBV4-1 TGCGCCAGCAGCCGAACCGGGACAGGGGGCTATAGCACTGAAGCTTTCTTT CASSRTGTGGYSTEAFF
TRBD1 NA TRBJ1-6 TRBV4-1 TGCGCCAGCAGCCAGAAGGACAGGGACCGGGAACCCCTCCACTTT CASSQKDRDREPLHF
TRBD1 NA TRBJ1-1 TRBV30 TGTGCCTCGGGACAGGGCTTCCTGAACACTGAAGCTTTCTTT CASGQGFLNTEAFF
TRBD1 NA TRBJ1-3 TRBV28 TGTGCCAGCAGGAAGGGGGCACGGGGAAACACCATATATTTT CASRKGARGNTIYF
NA NA TRBJ2-1 TRBV6-1 TGTGCCAGCAGTGAAGCGGAGGGATCCTACAATGAGCAGTTCTTC CASSEAEGSYNEQFF
NA NA TRBJ1-1 TRBV19 TGTGCCAGTAGTATAGTAGGGAGATACACTGAAGCTTTCTTT CASSIVGRYTEAFF
NA few TRBJ1-2 TRBV19 TGTGCCAGTAGTCCGGCCGGACAGCGGGGGAGCTACACCTTC CASSPAGQRGSYTF
TRBD1 NA TRBJ1-2 TRBV6-5 TGTGCCAGCAGTTACTCGACAGGGTTCAATGGCTACACCTTC CASSYSTGFNGYTF
TRBD2 NA TRBJ2-1 TRBV28 TGTGCCAGCAGTTTATCAAGCGGGGGCCGCAATGAGCAGTTCTTC CASSLSSGGRNEQFF
NA NA TRBJ2-3 TRBV24-1 TGTGCCACCAGTGGCACTGGAGCCGCGGGCACAGATACGCAGTATTTT CATSGTGAAGTDTQYF
NA few TRBJ1-5 TRBV30 TGTGCCTGGAATCGAGATCGCAATCAGCCCCAGCATTTT CAWNRDRNQPQHF
TRBD1 NA TRBJ1-3 TRBV5-1 TGCGCCAGCAGCTCGGACCAGGGGGCGGCTGGAAACACCATATATTTT CASSSDQGAAGNTIYF
NA NA TRBJ1-1 TRBV7-6 TGTGCCAGCAGCTCCCCAGGGTGGATGAACACTGAAGCTTTCTTT CASSSPGWMNTEAFF
TRBD1 NA TRBJ2-4 TRBV7-9 TGTGCCAGCAGCTTCCCCTCGACAGGGGAAAAGGGGGCCAAAAACATTCAGTACTTC CASSFPSTGEKGAKNIQYF
NA NA TRBJ2-7 TRBV5-4 TGTGCCAGCAGCTTGGCGGACGAGCAGTACTTC CASSLADEQYF
NA NA TRBJ1-5 TRBV28 TGTGCCAGCAGTTTTCGACAGCATCAGCCCCAGCATTTT CASSFRQHQPQHF
TRBD2 NA TRBJ2-1 TRBV4-2 TGTGCCAGCAGCCTGGGACTAGTATTGGCCAATGAGCAGTTCTTC CASSLGLVLANEQFF
NA NA TRBJ1-1 TRBV6-5 TGTGCCAGCAGTTACGACAGACTCACTGAAGCTTTCTTT CASSYDRLTEAFF
TRBD1 once TRBJ2-1 TRBV19 TGTGCCAGTAGTAAGGGACAGGCCGCCTACAATGAGCAGTTCTTC CASSKGQAAYNEQFF